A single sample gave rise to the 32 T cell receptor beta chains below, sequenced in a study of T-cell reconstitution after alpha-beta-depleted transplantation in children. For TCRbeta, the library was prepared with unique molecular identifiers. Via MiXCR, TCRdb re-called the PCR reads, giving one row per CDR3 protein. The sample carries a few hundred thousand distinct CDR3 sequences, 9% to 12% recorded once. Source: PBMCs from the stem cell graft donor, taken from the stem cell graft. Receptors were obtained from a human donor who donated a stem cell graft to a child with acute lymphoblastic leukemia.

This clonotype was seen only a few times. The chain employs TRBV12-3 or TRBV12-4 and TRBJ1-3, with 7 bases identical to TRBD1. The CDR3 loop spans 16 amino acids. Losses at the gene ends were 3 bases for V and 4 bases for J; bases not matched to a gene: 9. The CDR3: CASSFSGPGQGNTIYF. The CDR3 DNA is TGTGCCAGCAGTTTCTCCGGGCCGGGACAGGGAAACACCATATATTTT.

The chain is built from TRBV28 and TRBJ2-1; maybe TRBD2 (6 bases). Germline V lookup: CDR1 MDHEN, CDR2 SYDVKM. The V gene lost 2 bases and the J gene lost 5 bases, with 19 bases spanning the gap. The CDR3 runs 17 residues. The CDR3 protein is CASSLTALASPHNEQFF. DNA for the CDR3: TGTGCCAGCAGTTTAACGGCCCTAGCGTCTCCCCACAATGAGCAGTTCTTC.

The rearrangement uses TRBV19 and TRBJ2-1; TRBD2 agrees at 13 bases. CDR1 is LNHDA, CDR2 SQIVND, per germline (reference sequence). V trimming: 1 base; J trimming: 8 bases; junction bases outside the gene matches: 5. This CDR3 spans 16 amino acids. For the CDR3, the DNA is TGTGCCAGTAGTATAGGACTAGCGGGAGGTTACGATGAGCAGTTCTTC. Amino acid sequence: CASSIGLAGGYDEQFF.

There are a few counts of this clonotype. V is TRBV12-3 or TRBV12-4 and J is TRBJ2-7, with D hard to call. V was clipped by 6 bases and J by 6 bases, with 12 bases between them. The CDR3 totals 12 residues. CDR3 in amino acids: CASSHSVSEQYF. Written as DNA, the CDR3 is TGTGCCAGCAGCCACTCCGTTTCCGAGCAGTACTTC.

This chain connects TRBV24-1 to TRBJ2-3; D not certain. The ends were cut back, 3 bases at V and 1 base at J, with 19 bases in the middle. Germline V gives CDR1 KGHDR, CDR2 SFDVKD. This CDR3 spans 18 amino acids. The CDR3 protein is CATSDPTRPEAGTDTQYF. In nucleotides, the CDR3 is TGTGCCACCAGTGATCCGACCCGACCCGAGGCTGGCACAGATACGCAGTATTTT.

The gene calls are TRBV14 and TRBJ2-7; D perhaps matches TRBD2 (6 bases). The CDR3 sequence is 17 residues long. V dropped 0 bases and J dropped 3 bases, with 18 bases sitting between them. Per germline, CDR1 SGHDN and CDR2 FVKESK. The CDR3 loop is CASSQDYGGLTRYEQYF. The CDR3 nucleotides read TGTGCCAGCAGCCAAGATTATGGGGGACTCACCCGCTACGAGCAGTACTTC.

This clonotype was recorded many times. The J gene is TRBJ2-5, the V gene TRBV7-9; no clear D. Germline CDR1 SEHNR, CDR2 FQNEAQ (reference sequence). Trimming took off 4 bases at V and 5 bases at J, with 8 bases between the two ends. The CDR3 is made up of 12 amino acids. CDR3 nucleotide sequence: TGTGCCAGCAGCTCCCCGCTGGAGACCCAGTACTTC. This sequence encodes CASSSPLETQYF.

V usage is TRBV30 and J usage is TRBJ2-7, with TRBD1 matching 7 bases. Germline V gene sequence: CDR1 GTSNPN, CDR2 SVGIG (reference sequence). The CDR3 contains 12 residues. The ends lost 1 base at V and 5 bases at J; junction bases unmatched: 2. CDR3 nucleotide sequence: TGTGCCTGGAGTGGAGGGGGCGACGAGCAGTACTTC. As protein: CAWSGGGDEQYF.

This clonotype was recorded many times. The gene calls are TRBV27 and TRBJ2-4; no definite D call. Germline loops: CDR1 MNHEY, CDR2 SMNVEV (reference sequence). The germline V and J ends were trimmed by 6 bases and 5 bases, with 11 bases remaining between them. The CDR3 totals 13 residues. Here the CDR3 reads CASSHRSENIQYF. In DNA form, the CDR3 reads TGTGCCAGCAGCCACCGGTCGGAAAACATTCAGTACTTC.

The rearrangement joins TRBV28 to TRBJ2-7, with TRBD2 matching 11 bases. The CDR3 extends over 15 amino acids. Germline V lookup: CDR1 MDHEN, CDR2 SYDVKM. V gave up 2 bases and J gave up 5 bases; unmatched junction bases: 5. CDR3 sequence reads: CASSLPSGRMDEQYF. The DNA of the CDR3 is TGTGCCAGCAGTTTACCTAGCGGGAGGATGGACGAGCAGTACTTC.

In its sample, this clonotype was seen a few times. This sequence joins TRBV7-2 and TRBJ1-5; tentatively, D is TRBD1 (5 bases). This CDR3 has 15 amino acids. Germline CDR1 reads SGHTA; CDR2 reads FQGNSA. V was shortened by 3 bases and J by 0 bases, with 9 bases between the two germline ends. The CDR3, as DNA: TGTGCCAGCAGCTTGAACAGGTATAGCAATCAGCCCCAGCATTTT. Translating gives CASSLNRYSNQPQHF.

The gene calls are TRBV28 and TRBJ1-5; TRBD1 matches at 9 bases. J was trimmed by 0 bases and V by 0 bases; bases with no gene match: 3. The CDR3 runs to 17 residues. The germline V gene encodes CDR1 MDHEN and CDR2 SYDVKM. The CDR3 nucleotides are TGTGCCAGCAGTTTATGGGGGACAGGGATTAGCAATCAGCCCCAGCATTTT. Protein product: CASSLWGTGISNQPQHF. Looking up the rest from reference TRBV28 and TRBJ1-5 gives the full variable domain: DVKVTQSSRYLVKRTGEKVFLECVQDMDHENMFWYRQDPGLGLRLIYFSYDVKMKEKGDIPEGYSVSREKKERFSLILESASTNQTSMYLCASSLWGTGISNQPQHFGDGTRLSIL.

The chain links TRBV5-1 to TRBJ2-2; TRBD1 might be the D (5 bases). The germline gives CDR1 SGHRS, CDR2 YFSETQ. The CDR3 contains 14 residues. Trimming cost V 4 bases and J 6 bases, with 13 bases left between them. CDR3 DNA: TGCGCCAGCAGCCAGGGTGGCAACGCCGGGGAGCTGTTTTTT. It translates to CASSQGGNAGELFF.

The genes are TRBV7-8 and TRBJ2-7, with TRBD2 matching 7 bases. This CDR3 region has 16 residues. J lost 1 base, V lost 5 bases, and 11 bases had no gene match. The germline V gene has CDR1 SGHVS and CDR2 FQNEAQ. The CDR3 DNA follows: TGTGCCAGCAGCCCAAGCGGCGGGAGAGGGTCCTACGAGCAGTACTTC. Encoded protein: CASSPSGGRGSYEQYF.

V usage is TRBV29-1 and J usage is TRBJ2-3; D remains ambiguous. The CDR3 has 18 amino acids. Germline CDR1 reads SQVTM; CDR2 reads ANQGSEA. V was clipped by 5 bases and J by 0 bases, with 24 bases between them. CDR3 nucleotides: TGCAGCGTTAATACCGACCCCCGCAGGCCCTCTAGCACAGATACGCAGTATTTT. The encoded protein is CSVNTDPRRPSSTDTQYF.

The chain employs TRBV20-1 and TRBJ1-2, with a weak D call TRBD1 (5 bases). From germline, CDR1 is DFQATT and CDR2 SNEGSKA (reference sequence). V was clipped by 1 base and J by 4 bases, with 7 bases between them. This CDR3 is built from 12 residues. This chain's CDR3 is CSARGQLYGYTF. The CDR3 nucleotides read TGCAGTGCTAGAGGACAGCTCTATGGCTACACCTTC.

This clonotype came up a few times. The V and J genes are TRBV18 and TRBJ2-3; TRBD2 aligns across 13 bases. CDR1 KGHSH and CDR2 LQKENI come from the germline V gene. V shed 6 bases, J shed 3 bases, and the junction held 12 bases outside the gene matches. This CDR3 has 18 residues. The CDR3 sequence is CASSLTRTSGSGTDTQYF. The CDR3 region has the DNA TGTGCCAGCTCGCTTACAAGGACTAGCGGGAGTGGTACAGATACGCAGTATTTT.

CDR3 residues: CASSWTSGSYEQFF. CDR3 nucleotide sequence: TGTGCCAGCAGCTGGACTAGCGGGAGCTATGAGCAGTTCTTC. The chain is built from TRBV7-2 and TRBJ2-1; the match to TRBD2 covers 13 bases. V was pared by 4 bases and J by 8 bases, with 2 bases of the junction left unmatched. Germline-derived CDR1 and CDR2 are SGHTA and FQGNSA. The CDR3 is 14 residues long.

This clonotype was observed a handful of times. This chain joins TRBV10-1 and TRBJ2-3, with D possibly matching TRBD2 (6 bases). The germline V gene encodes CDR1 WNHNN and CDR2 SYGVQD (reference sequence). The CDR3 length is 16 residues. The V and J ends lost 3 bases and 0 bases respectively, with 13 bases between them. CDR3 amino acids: CASSDRPAGSTDTQYF. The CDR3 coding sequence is TGCGCCAGCAGTGACCGACCTGCGGGGAGCACAGATACGCAGTATTTT.

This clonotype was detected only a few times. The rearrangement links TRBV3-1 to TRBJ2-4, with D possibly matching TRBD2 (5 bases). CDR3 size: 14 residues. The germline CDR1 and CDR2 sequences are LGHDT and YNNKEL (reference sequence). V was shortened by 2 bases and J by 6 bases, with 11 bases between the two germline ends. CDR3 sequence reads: CASSQRGEGNIQYF. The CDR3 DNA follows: TGTGCCAGCAGCCAAAGAGGCGAGGGAAACATTCAGTACTTC.

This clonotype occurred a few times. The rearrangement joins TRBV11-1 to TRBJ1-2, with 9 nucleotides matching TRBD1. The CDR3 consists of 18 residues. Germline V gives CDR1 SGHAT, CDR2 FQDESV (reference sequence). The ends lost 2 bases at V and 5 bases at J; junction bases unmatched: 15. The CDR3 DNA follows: TGTGCCAGCAGCTTATCGCACTTTTACCGGGACAGGGAATATGGCTACACCTTC. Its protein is CASSLSHFYRDREYGYTF. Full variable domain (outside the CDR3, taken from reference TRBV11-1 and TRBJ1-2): EAEVAQSPRYKITEKSQAVAFWCDPISGHATLYWYRQILGQGPELLVQFQDESVVDDSQLPKDRFSAERLKGVDSTLKIQPAELGDSAMYLCASSLSHFYRDREYGYTFGSGTRLTVV.

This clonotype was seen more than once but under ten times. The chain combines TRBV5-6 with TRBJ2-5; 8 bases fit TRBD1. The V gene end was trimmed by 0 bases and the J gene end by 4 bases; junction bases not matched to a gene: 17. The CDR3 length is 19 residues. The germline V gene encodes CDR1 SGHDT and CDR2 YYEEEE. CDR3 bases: TGTGCCAGCAGCTTGGTGGCGGCAGGGGGCGGAGGACGGGCAGAGACCCAGTACTTC. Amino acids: CASSLVAAGGGGRAETQYF. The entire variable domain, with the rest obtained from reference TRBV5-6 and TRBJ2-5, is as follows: DAGVTQSPTHLIKTRGQQVTLRCSPKSGHDTVSWYQQALGQGPQFIFQYYEEEERQRGNFPDRFSGHQFPNYSSELNVNALLLGDSALYLCASSLVAAGGGGRAETQYFGPGTRLLVL.

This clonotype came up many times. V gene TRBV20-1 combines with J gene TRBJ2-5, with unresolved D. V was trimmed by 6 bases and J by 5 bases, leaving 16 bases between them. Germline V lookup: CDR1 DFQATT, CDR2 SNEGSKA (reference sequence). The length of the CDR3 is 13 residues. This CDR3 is CSAPYTARETQYF. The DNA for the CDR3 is TGCAGTGCCCCCTATACGGCGCGGGAGACCCAGTACTTC.

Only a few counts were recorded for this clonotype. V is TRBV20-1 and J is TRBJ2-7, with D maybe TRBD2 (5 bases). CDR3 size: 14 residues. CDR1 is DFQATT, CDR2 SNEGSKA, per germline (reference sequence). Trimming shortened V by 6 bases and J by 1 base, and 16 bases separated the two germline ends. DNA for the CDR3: TGCAGTGCCTCCTACGCCCGCGGGTCCTACGAGCAGTACTTC. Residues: CSASYARGSYEQYF.

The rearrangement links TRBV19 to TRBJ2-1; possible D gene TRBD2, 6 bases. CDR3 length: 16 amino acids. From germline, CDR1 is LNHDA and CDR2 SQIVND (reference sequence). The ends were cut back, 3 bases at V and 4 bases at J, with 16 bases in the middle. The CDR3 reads CASSIFWEDGYNEQFF. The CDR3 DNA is TGTGCCAGTAGTATTTTCTGGGAGGACGGGTACAATGAGCAGTTCTTC.

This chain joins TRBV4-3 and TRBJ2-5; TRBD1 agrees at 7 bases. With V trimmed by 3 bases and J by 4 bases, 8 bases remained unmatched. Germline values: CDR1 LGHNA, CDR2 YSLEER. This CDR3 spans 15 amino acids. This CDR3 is CASSQGPGGVETQYF. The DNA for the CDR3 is TGCGCCAGCAGCCAGGGGCCAGGGGGTGTAGAGACCCAGTACTTC.

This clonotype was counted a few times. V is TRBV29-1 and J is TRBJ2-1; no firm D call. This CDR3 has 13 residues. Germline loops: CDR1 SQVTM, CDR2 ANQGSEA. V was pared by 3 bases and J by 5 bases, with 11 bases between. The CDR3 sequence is CSVDLVGDNEQFF. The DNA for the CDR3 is TGCAGCGTTGACCTAGTAGGTGACAATGAGCAGTTCTTC.

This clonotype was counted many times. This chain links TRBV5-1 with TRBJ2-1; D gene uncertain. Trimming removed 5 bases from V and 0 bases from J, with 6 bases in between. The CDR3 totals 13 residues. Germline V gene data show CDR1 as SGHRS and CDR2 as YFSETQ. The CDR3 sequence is CASRSSSYNEQFF. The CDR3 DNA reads TGCGCCAGCAGGAGCAGCTCCTACAATGAGCAGTTCTTC.

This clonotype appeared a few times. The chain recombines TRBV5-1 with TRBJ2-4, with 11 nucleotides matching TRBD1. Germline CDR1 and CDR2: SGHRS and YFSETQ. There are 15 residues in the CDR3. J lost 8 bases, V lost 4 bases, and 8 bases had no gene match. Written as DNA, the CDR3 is TGCGCCAGCAGCGCCTGGACAGGGGGCGAGTACATTCAGTACTTC. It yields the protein CASSAWTGGEYIQYF. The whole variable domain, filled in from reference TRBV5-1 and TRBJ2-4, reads KAGVTQTPRYLIKTRGQQVTLSCSPISGHRSVSWYQQTPGQGLQFLFEYFSETQRNKGNFPGRFSGRQFSNSRSEMNVSTLELGDSALYLCASSAWTGGEYIQYFGAGTRLSVL.

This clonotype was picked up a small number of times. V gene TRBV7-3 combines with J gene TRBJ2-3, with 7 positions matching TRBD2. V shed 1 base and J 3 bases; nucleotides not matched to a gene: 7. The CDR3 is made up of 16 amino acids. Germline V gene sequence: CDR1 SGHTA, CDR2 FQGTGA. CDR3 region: CASSLSGRGGTDTQYF. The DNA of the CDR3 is TGTGCCAGCAGCTTAAGTGGGAGGGGTGGGACAGATACGCAGTATTTT.

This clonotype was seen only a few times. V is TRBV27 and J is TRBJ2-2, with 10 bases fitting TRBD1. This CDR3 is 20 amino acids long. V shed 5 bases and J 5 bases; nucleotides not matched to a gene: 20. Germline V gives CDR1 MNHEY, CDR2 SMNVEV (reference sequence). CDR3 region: CASSVRDRGASGRRTGELFF. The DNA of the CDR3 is TGTGCCAGCAGTGTACGGGACAGGGGTGCTAGCGGACGGCGGACCGGGGAGCTGTTTTTT.

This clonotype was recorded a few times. This CDR3 is CASSLTPETQYF. The CDR3 coding sequence is TGTGCCAGCAGCCTTACCCCTGAGACCCAGTACTTC. The rearrangement joins TRBV12-3 or TRBV12-4 to TRBJ2-5; D gene ambiguous. CDR3 size: 12 residues. The ends were cut back, 6 bases at V and 5 bases at J, with 10 bases in the middle.